This T cell receptor (beta chain) was sequenced in a study of T-cell memory formation after mild COVID-19. In TCRdb, the 5' RACE reads were re-called with MiXCR into one record per CDR3 protein. The sample has over 14,000 distinct CDR3 sequences, approximately 19% seen once. The CDR3 is 12 amino acids. CDR1 DFQATT and CDR2 SNEGSKA come from the germline V gene (reference sequence). Trimming cost V 3 bases and J 3 bases, with 7 bases left between them. This receptor was identified in an adult woman who had mild COVID-19 (a few samples of this study predate the infection). Cell type and time point are not known. The V and J genes are TRBV20-1 and TRBJ2-3; D is possibly TRBD1 (6 bases). The sample taken for sequencing was PBMCs or a T cell subset sorted from them (not recorded which). The CDR3 region has the DNA TGCAGTGCTAGCCAGGGGACAGATACGCAGTATTTT. Its protein product is CSASQGTDTQYF.